A single sample gave rise to the 27 T cell receptor beta chains below, sequenced in a study of CD8 T cells in ankylosing spondylitis. TCRdb ran MiXCR on the 5' RACE reads and lists one entry per CDR3 protein. The sample includes approximately 200,000 distinct CDR3 sequences, more than 10% of them seen just once. Sequencing was carried out using blood, either unsorted or a sorted T cell fraction (not recorded which). The receptors come from a male donor with ankylosing spondylitis or in good health (not recorded which).

A word on this clonotype: One base away lies a much larger clone, so this may be a sequencing read error. The V and J genes are TRBV5-1 and TRBJ2-7, with a tentative D call TRBD2 (5 bases). Per germline, CDR1 SGHRS and CDR2 YFSETQ. The CDR3 sequence is 12 residues long. CDR3 DNA sequence: TGCGCCAAGAGACGGGATTCCTACGAGGAGTACTTC. Translating gives CAKRRDSYEEYF.

The V and J genes are TRBV7-9 and TRBJ2-7, with D perhaps matching TRBD2 (5 bases). CDR3 length: 16 residues. Germline lookup yields CDR1 SEHNR and CDR2 FQNEAQ (reference sequence). Between the trimmed V and J ends, which lost 2 bases and 0 bases, there was a span of 14 bases. CDR3 region: CASSLFGGEHSYEQYF. The CDR3 DNA follows: TGTGCCAGCAGCTTATTCGGAGGAGAACACTCCTACGAGCAGTACTTC.

The V gene is TRBV4-1, the J gene TRBJ1-4; unclear D gene. Deletions cut 4 bases from V and 1 base from J, with 7 bases between. The length of the CDR3 is 14 residues. Germline-derived CDR1 and CDR2 are MGHRA and YSYEKL. CDR3 nucleotides: TGCGCCAGCAGCCCTAGGGTAACTAATGAAAAACTGTTTTTT. It yields the protein CASSPRVTNEKLFF.

The chain couples TRBV6-5 to TRBJ2-7, with D perhaps matching TRBD1 (6 bases). The V and J ends lost 7 bases and 3 bases respectively, with 13 bases between them. In germline, CDR1 is MNHEY, CDR2 SVGAGI. The CDR3 is 13 amino acids. CDR3 nucleotides: TGTGCCAGCACCGGGACATCGTACTACGAGCAGTACTTC. Amino acid sequence: CASTGTSYYEQYF.

A few counts support this clonotype. The chain couples TRBV4-1 to TRBJ2-1; either TRBD1 or TRBD2 may supply D (6 bases each). V was shortened by 0 bases and J by 8 bases, with 11 bases between the two germline ends. This CDR3 comprises 14 residues. The V gene's germline CDR1 is MGHRA and CDR2 YSYEKL. CDR3 in DNA: TGCGCCAGCAGCCAAGATAACAGGGAGGATGAGCAGTTCTTC. Its translation is CASSQDNREDEQFF.

The sample holds many counts of this clonotype. This sequence joins TRBV12-3 or TRBV12-4 and TRBJ2-7; D remains unclear. The V end lost 6 bases, the J end lost 4 bases, and 13 bases lay between the germline ends. The CDR3 is 13 amino acids. The CDR3 bases are TGTGCCAGCAGCTCAGGCTACTGGTACGAGCAGTACTTC. It yields the protein CASSSGYWYEQYF.

The chain uses TRBV7-9 and TRBJ2-2; the D is unclear. The CDR3 consists of 16 residues. V was cut by 5 bases and J by 2 bases, with 15 bases left in between. The V gene's germline CDR1 is SEHNR and CDR2 FQNEAQ (reference sequence). Written as DNA, the CDR3 is TGTGCCAGCAGCCTCGGTGCCTATCGAAACACCGGGGAGCTGTTTTTT. It is translated as CASSLGAYRNTGELFF.

The CDR3: CASSLEVWLAGDSYEQYF. The CDR3 bases are TGTGCCAGCAGCTTAGAGGTCTGGCTAGCGGGGGACTCCTACGAGCAGTACTTC. The chain is built from TRBV11-2 and TRBJ2-7; TRBD2 agrees at 10 bases. Germline V gene data show CDR1 as SGHAT and CDR2 as FQNNGV. CDR3 length: 18 amino acids. The V segment lost 0 bases and the J segment 0 bases; nucleotides outside the gene matches: 8.

The genes are TRBV11-2 and TRBJ2-3; D may match TRBD1 or TRBD2 (6 bases each). CDR3 length equals 16 residues. V gave up 0 bases and J gave up 2 bases, with 12 bases separating them. Germline V gene lookup returns CDR1 SGHAT and CDR2 FQNNGV. The CDR3 region has the DNA TGTGCCAGCAGCTTAGATGCGGGACACCACACAGATACGCAGTATTTT. It specifies CASSLDAGHHTDTQYF.

The genes are TRBV11-3 and TRBJ2-1, with D tentatively TRBD2 (7 bases). Germline values: CDR1 SGHNT, CDR2 YENEEA. The CDR3 spans 22 residues. Trimming removed 5 bases from V and 0 bases from J, with 32 bases in between. The CDR3 loop is CASSIGGGQLGHLATSYNEQFF. CDR3 sequence (DNA): TGTGCCAGCAGCATAGGGGGAGGGCAGCTTGGCCATTTGGCCACCTCCTACAATGAGCAGTTCTTC.

J is TRBJ2-7 and V is TRBV27, with a tentative D call TRBD1 (5 bases). V lost 8 bases and J 0 bases, leaving 8 bases between the germline ends. The length of the CDR3 is 12 residues. Germline V lookup: CDR1 MNHEY, CDR2 SMNVEV (reference sequence). CDR3 residues: CASWGSSYEQYF. DNA of the CDR3: TGTGCCAGCTGGGGCAGCTCCTACGAGCAGTACTTC.

This clonotype was seen more than once but under ten times. This chain links TRBV12-3 or TRBV12-4 with TRBJ2-7, with TRBD2 matching over 12 bases. There are 14 residues in the CDR3. With 3 bases clipped from V and 6 bases from J, the junction kept 3 bases outside the gene matches. The CDR3 here is CASSFGLAGSEQYF. In DNA, the CDR3 is TGTGCCAGCAGTTTCGGACTAGCGGGAAGCGAGCAGTACTTC.

This clonotype was seen a few times. The genes are TRBV12-3 or TRBV12-4 and TRBJ1-4, with D possibly being TRBD1 (6 bases). With 4 bases removed from V and 4 bases from J, the gap between germline ends came to 10 bases. The CDR3 extends over 14 amino acids. The DNA of the CDR3 is TGTGCCAGCAGTTCACAGGGCCTTAATGAAAAACTGTTTTTT. It codes for CASSSQGLNEKLFF.

This clonotype was seen a few times. The rearrangement joins TRBV29-1 to TRBJ2-2; D is perhaps TRBD1 or TRBD2 (6 bases each). Germline V CDR1 and CDR2: SQVTM, ANQGSEA. The CDR3 contains 11 residues. Trimming removed 6 bases at V and 5 bases at J, with 7 bases between. The CDR3 DNA sequence: TGCAGCGTAGGGGGGACCGGGGAGCTGTTTTTT. Protein product: CSVGGTGELFF.

This rearrangement joins TRBV6-1 to TRBJ2-1, with D tentatively TRBD1 or TRBD2 (7 bases each). V was pared by 5 bases and J by 4 bases, with 12 bases between. Germline V lookup: CDR1 MNHNS, CDR2 SASEGT. The CDR3 runs 14 residues. The CDR3 DNA reads as TGTGCCAGCAGTCCAGGGGGGGTTTACAATGAGCAGTTCTTC. This encodes CASSPGGVYNEQFF.

The rearrangement links TRBV16 to TRBJ2-5; D remains unclear. The V end was cut by 0 bases, the J end by 5 bases, with 4 bases between. The CDR3 is made up of 12 amino acids. The V gene's germline CDR1 is KGHSY and CDR2 FQNENV. This CDR3 is CASSQSAETQYF. The CDR3 DNA reads as TGTGCCAGCAGCCAATCGGCGGAGACCCAGTACTTC.

This clonotype occurred many times. V and J are TRBV2 and TRBJ1-5; unclear D gene. The CDR3 length is 13 residues. The V gene lost 3 bases and the J gene lost 2 bases, with 5 bases spanning the gap. Germline V gene sequence: CDR1 SNHLY, CDR2 FYNNEI. Here the CDR3 DNA reads TGTGCCAGCAGTGATGTGGGCAATCAGCCCCAGCATTTT. This encodes CASSDVGNQPQHF.

This rearrangement joins TRBV7-2 to TRBJ2-1; tentative D call: TRBD2 (6 bases). Germline V CDR1 and CDR2: SGHTA, FQGNSA. V was trimmed by 8 bases and J by 9 bases, leaving 11 bases between them. The CDR3 has 11 amino acids. In DNA, the CDR3 is TGTGCCAGCCTGGGGGAGGCTGAGCAGTTCTTC. Encoded protein: CASLGEAEQFF.

The rearrangement links TRBV30 to TRBJ1-2; no firm D call. V shed 4 bases and J shed 8 bases, with 20 bases lying between them. Germline V gives CDR1 GTSNPN, CDR2 SVGIG (reference sequence). This CDR3 comprises 14 residues. As DNA, the CDR3 is TGTGCCTGGATTGGTCCCTTGTTAGCCGAAGGCTACACCTTC. Translated, it gives CAWIGPLLAEGYTF.

This rearrangement joins TRBV28 to TRBJ2-7; 11 nucleotides line up with TRBD2. V shed 4 bases, J shed 0 bases, and the junction held 14 bases outside the gene matches. The CDR3 is made up of 19 amino acids. Germline V gives CDR1 MDHEN, CDR2 SYDVKM. CDR3: CASSSHIGLAGLSSYEQYF. The CDR3 bases are TGTGCCAGCAGTTCTCACATCGGACTAGCGGGCTTAAGCTCCTACGAGCAGTACTTC.

This clonotype was counted only a few times. The rearrangement links TRBV12-3 or TRBV12-4 to TRBJ2-1, with TRBD2 matching 7 bases. The V segment lost 5 bases and the J segment 6 bases; nucleotides outside the gene matches: 4. The CDR3 runs to 13 residues. The CDR3 spells CASSHGLGNEQFF. In nucleotides, the CDR3 is TGTGCCAGCAGTCACGGACTAGGCAATGAGCAGTTCTTC.

The chain recombines TRBV6-2 or TRBV6-3 with TRBJ2-3, with TRBD2 matching 13 bases. The J segment lost 3 bases and the V segment lost 8 bases, leaving 2 bases of the junction unmatched. Germline V gives CDR1 MNHEY, CDR2 SVGEGT. The CDR3 spans 14 residues. CDR3 bases: TGTGCCAGCGGGGGACTAGCGGGGACAGATACGCAGTATTTT. Translating it yields CASGGLAGTDTQYF.

The rearrangement joins TRBV7-9 to TRBJ2-5; D remains unclear. The germline gives CDR1 SEHNR, CDR2 FQNEAQ (reference sequence). The V end was cut by 1 base, the J end by 5 bases, with 20 bases between. CDR3 size: 17 residues. This CDR3 is CASSLVGQSDTGETQYF. The CDR3 nucleotides read TGTGCCAGCAGCTTAGTTGGGCAGTCCGACACCGGGGAGACCCAGTACTTC.

This clonotype occurred once. The chain has TRBV6-1 and TRBJ1-1; D unclear. Germline V CDR1 and CDR2: MNHNS, SASEGT. The CDR3 extends over 15 amino acids. Trimming shortened V by 6 bases and J by 5 bases, and 19 bases separated the two germline ends. The CDR3, as DNA: TGTGCCAGCAGCCCTAAGCGGACCCCTGAGACTGAAGCTTTCTTT. Protein: CASSPKRTPETEAFF.

In its sample, this clonotype was seen a few times. The CDR3 sequence is CASRLSESAEAFF. The CDR3 nucleotides read TGTGCCAGCAGGCTTTCCGAAAGCGCTGAAGCTTTCTTT. The genes are TRBV7-9 and TRBJ1-1; D gene unclear. Germline V gene data show CDR1 as SEHNR and CDR2 as FQNEAQ (reference sequence). Trimming removed 6 bases at V and 6 bases at J, with 14 bases between. The CDR3 covers 13 residues.

The V and J genes are TRBV6-5 and TRBJ1-5; no firm D call. Trimming took off 2 bases at V and 3 bases at J, with 5 bases between the two ends. The CDR3 sequence is 13 residues long. CDR1 and CDR2 (germline): MNHEY, SVGAGI. CDR3 DNA sequence: TGTGCCAGCAGTTACCTTTCCAATCAGCCCCAGCATTTT. Its protein product is CASSYLSNQPQHF.

This clonotype was observed a handful of times. V is TRBV19 and J is TRBJ1-4; 8 bases are shared with TRBD1. Germline assignment: CDR1 LNHDA and CDR2 SQIVND (reference sequence). This CDR3 is built from 17 residues. Unmatched junction bases numbered 9, after V lost 6 bases and J lost 0 bases. In DNA, the CDR3 is TGTGCCAGTAGAGAAGGGACAGGTTTCGCAACTAATGAAAAACTGTTTTTT. It specifies CASREGTGFATNEKLFF.